The next 20 T cell receptor beta chains were all read from a single sample in a study of T cell changes during pregnancy in multiple sclerosis. Profiled with immunoSEQ multiplex PCR; TCRdb holds only in-frame clones, not every one. Altogether about 100,000 clones are present, 90% to 95% being singletons, with the ten largest covering around 0.96%. The sequences come from peripheral blood, collected before pregnancy. The receptors were gathered from a female donor with multiple sclerosis, enrolled in a pregnancy study.

The chain carries TRBV11-2 and TRBJ2-7, with TRBD1 matching over 7 bases. Germline-derived CDR1 and CDR2 are SGHAT and FQNNGV. Trimming at V came to 5 bases and at J to 5 bases, leaving 12 bases not matched to a gene. This CDR3 contains 15 residues. CDR3 in DNA: TGTGCCAGCAGCACCCCCGGGACAGATCTAGACGAGCAGTACTTC. Protein sequence: CASSTPGTDLDEQYF.

This clone was recorded once. A read error may account for a junction end that differs from germline. The V call is TRBV30, the J call TRBJ1-2; a possible D gene is TRBD1 (5 bases). This CDR3 is built from 10 residues. Germline V gene sequence: CDR1 GTSNPN, CDR2 SVGIG (reference sequence). The CDR3 protein is CAWSVGPRVF. The DNA of the CDR3 is TGTGCCTGGAGTGTGGGGCCAAGAGTCTTC.

CDR3 loop: CASSHAEGEAFF. Here the CDR3 DNA reads TGTGCCAGCAGCCACGCAGAGGGTGAAGCTTTCTTT. The rearrangement joins TRBV7-9 to TRBJ1-1, with unresolved D. V lost 5 bases to trimming and J lost 7 bases, with 11 bases between them. There are 12 residues in the CDR3. Germline loops: CDR1 SEHNR, CDR2 FQNEAQ (reference sequence).

This chain joins TRBV29-1 and TRBJ2-7; TRBD1 matches at 7 bases. The CDR3 has 14 residues. The germline V gene has CDR1 SQVTM and CDR2 ANQGSEA. Unmatched junction bases numbered 6, after V lost 1 base and J lost 3 bases. CDR3 amino acids: CSVEGQGSLYEQYF. CDR3 coding DNA: TGCAGCGTTGAAGGACAGGGAAGCCTCTACGAGCAGTACTTC.

V gene TRBV7-3 combines with J gene TRBJ2-3, with 9 bases lining up with TRBD1. V was clipped by 6 bases and J by 1 base; unmatched bases: 11. Germline loops: CDR1 SGHTA, CDR2 FQGTGA. The CDR3 is 17 amino acids. The CDR3 sequence is CASSFGTGIPGTDTQYF. CDR3 sequence (DNA): TGTGCCAGCAGTTTCGGGACAGGGATTCCTGGCACAGATACGCAGTATTTT. Variable domain in full (rest from reference TRBV7-3 and TRBJ2-3): GAGVSQTPSNKVTEKGKYVELRCDPISGHTALYWYRQSLGQGPEFLIYFQGTGAADDSGLPNDRFFAVRPEGSVSTLKIQRTERGDSAVYLCASSFGTGIPGTDTQYFGPGTRLTVL.

The V gene is TRBV2, the J gene TRBJ1-1; no clear D. This CDR3 comprises 12 residues. The germline V and J ends were trimmed by 4 bases and 2 bases, with 5 bases remaining between them. In germline, CDR1 is SNHLY, CDR2 FYNNEI. The CDR3 here is CASSVSNTEAFF. The CDR3 DNA follows: TGTGCCAGCAGTGTGAGCAACACTGAAGCTTTCTTT. The full variable domain, rest sourced from reference TRBV2 and TRBJ1-1, is EPEVTQTPSHQVTQMGQEVILRCVPISNHLYFYWYRQILGQKVEFLVSFYNNEISEKSEIFDDQFSVERPDGSNFTLKIRSTKLEDSAMYFCASSVSNTEAFFGQGTRLTVV.

The chain combines TRBV4-2 with TRBJ1-5; D is undetermined. CDR1 is LGHNA, CDR2 YNFKEQ, per germline. The CDR3 has 16 amino acids. V was shortened by 1 base and J by 10 bases, with 20 bases between the two germline ends. The CDR3 here is CASSQGEFNRPSPQHF. CDR3 sequence (DNA): TGTGCCAGCAGCCAAGGTGAATTTAACAGACCGTCACCCCAGCATTTT.

The chain uses TRBV28 and TRBJ2-7; no clear D gene. Germline CDR1 MDHEN, CDR2 SYDVKM. V was pared by 2 bases and J by 3 bases, with 8 bases between. This CDR3 is built from 13 residues. Written as DNA, the CDR3 is TGTGCCAGCAGTTTACGGGTCCTCTACGAGCAGTACTTC. It specifies CASSLRVLYEQYF.

This rearrangement joins TRBV6-5 to TRBJ1-1, with D hard to call. This CDR3 is 14 amino acids long. V dropped 5 bases and J dropped 0 bases, with 10 bases sitting between them. Germline CDR1 is MNHEY and CDR2 is SVGAGI. In DNA form, the CDR3 reads TGTGCCAGCAGTCCCGGCGGCCTGAACACTGAAGCTTTCTTT. It translates to CASSPGGLNTEAFF.

The chain recombines TRBV5-1 with TRBJ2-7; a weak D match, TRBD1 (6 bases). This CDR3 is built from 12 residues. V was trimmed by 5 bases and J by 4 bases, leaving 10 bases between them. Germline V gives CDR1 SGHRS, CDR2 YFSETQ. The CDR3 DNA is TGCGCCAGCAGTACAGGGACGTACGAGCAGTACTTC. This codes for CASSTGTYEQYF.

This chain uses TRBV27 with TRBJ1-4; D is uncertain. The CDR3 is 13 residues long. Trimming cost V 4 bases and J 7 bases, with 10 bases left between them. Germline lookup yields CDR1 MNHEY and CDR2 SMNVEV (reference sequence). CDR3 loop: CASSWSLGEKLFF. As DNA, the CDR3 is TGTGCCAGCAGTTGGAGTCTGGGTGAAAAACTGTTTTTT.

This chain connects TRBV4-1 to TRBJ2-7; D may be TRBD2 (7 bases). The CDR3 runs 13 residues. V was cut by 2 bases and J by 7 bases, with 12 bases left in between. The germline gives CDR1 MGHRA, CDR2 YSYEKL. CDR3 bases: TGCGCCAGCAGCCAAATCGGGGGGCGAGAGCAGTACTTC. It specifies CASSQIGGREQYF.

V gene TRBV28 combines with J gene TRBJ1-3; D not resolved. V was clipped by 5 bases and J by 1 base, with 9 bases between them. The V gene's germline CDR1 is MDHEN and CDR2 SYDVKM. CDR3 length: 14 residues. CDR3 region: CASSPQISGNTIYF. The CDR3 DNA is TGTGCCAGCAGTCCACAGATATCTGGAAACACCATATATTTT. The full variable domain, in which reference TRBV28 and TRBJ1-3 provide the parts outside the CDR3, is DVKVTQSSRYLVKRTGEKVFLECVQDMDHENMFWYRQDPGLGLRLIYFSYDVKMKEKGDIPEGYSVSREKKERFSLILESASTNQTSMYLCASSPQISGNTIYFGEGSWLTVV.

As for this clone: Germline is not matched at one junction end, which may reflect a read error. The V call is TRBV14, the J call TRBJ2-5, with 9 bases identical to TRBD1. Germline CDR1 SGHDN, CDR2 FVKESK. The CDR3 sequence is 13 residues long. CDR3 sequence: CASSQGAGDRANF. CDR3 nucleotides: TGTGCCAGCAGCCAGGGGGCAGGGGACAGGGCCAACTTC.

This rearrangement joins TRBV5-1 to TRBJ2-5, with 7 nucleotides matching TRBD1. Germline CDR1 SGHRS, CDR2 YFSETQ. The CDR3 has 15 residues. The V gene end was trimmed by 4 bases and the J gene end by 3 bases; junction bases not matched to a gene: 9. The CDR3 loop is CASSRQDDREETQYF. CDR3 nucleotides: TGCGCCAGCAGCCGTCAAGATGACAGGGAAGAGACCCAGTACTTC.

This clone showed up just once. V is TRBV7-2 and J is TRBJ1-2; TRBD1 matches at 9 bases. CDR1 and CDR2 from the germline V gene are SGHTA and FQGNSA. CDR3 size: 14 residues. Trimming took 5 bases from V and 6 from J; bases not matched to a gene: 7. CDR3 residues: CASSPRGQGDGYTF. For the CDR3, the DNA is TGTGCCAGCAGCCCCAGGGGACAGGGAGATGGCTACACCTTC.

The chain has TRBV7-3 and TRBJ1-1; 7 positions match TRBD1. The CDR3 runs 15 residues. J lost 1 base, V lost 1 base, and 3 bases had no gene match. Germline-derived CDR1 and CDR2 are SGHTA and FQGTGA. CDR3 in amino acids: CASSLSGTANTEAFF. CDR3 bases: TGTGCCAGCAGCTTAAGCGGGACAGCGAACACTGAAGCTTTCTTT.

This chain's CDR3 is CASSSRTSGTYEQYF. In DNA form, the CDR3 reads TGTGCCAGCAGTTCCCGGACTAGCGGAACCTACGAGCAGTACTTC. The chain recombines TRBV27 with TRBJ2-7, with TRBD2 matching 10 bases. Germline trimming cut 4 bases from V and 2 bases from J; bases unmatched to any gene: 5. Germline lookup yields CDR1 MNHEY and CDR2 SMNVEV (reference sequence). The CDR3 has 15 amino acids.

V usage is TRBV18 and J usage is TRBJ2-2, with D perhaps matching TRBD2 (5 bases). CDR1 KGHSH and CDR2 LQKENI come from the germline V gene. CDR3 length equals 18 residues. Trimming shortened V by 0 bases and J by 5 bases, and 19 bases separated the two germline ends. CDR3 sequence reads: CASSPPFPQSGGTGELFF. The CDR3 DNA is TGTGCCAGCTCACCACCGTTCCCCCAGTCCGGAGGAACCGGGGAGCTGTTTTTT.

The rearrangement uses TRBV27 and TRBJ2-7, with D possibly TRBD2 on 6 matching bases. The CDR3 loop spans 14 amino acids. V was clipped by 4 bases and J by 2 bases, with 12 bases between them. The germline CDR1 and CDR2 sequences are MNHEY and SMNVEV (reference sequence). The CDR3: CASSSASATYEQYF. The CDR3 bases are TGTGCCAGCAGTTCGGCTAGCGCGACCTACGAGCAGTACTTC.